This T cell receptor (beta chain) was captured in a study of OX40 agonist ivuxolimab in advanced cancers. This CDR3 contains 13 residues. The germline gives CDR1 MDHEN, CDR2 SYDVKM. V was cut by 6 bases and J by 1 base, with 9 bases left in between. This clone was counted a single time. Its antigen is undetermined. The repertoire was sequenced with immunoSEQ multiplex PCR; TCRdb's copy has only in-frame clones and lacks some. The table records some 97,000 clones, 90% of them present only once. The study, taken as a whole, reports: Near-lowest levels of clonal expansion characterized partial responders at 0.1-3.0 mg/kg.

The clonotype originates from an adult with an advanced solid tumor such as melanoma, head and neck, liver or kidney cancer. The sample was CD4+ or CD8+ T cells sorted from blood, taken in a trial of the OX40 agonist ivuxolimab. The chain uses TRBV28 and TRBJ1-1, with D hard to call. CDR3 in amino acids: CASRDLGNTEAFF. The CDR3 coding sequence is TGTGCCAGCAGGGATTTAGGGAACACTGAAGCTTTCTTT.